This TCR beta chain originates from a study of regulatory T cells in long-lasting Graves disease. Study-level results: Persistent disease preferred TRBV28, TRBJ1-2 and TRBJ2-5. It was peripheral blood alone, not thyroid tissue, that was studied.

CDR3 regions were amplified by Arm-PCR using iRepertoire HTBI primers to build TCR beta libraries. TCRdb redid the calling of the multiplex PCR reads with MiXCR, one entry per CDR3 protein. Here the sample spans around 510,000 distinct CDR3 sequences, around 20% being singletons. Time point in this sample: persistent/refractory GD, antithyroid drugs over 5 years with positive TRAb. Scientists built the TCR library using RNA that was extracted from PBMCs. A remark on this clonotype: Its target is unknown.

V was pared by 5 bases and J by 0 bases, with 8 bases between. Germline-derived CDR1 and CDR2 are MNHEY and SMNVEV (reference sequence). The CDR3 extends over 14 amino acids. This chain uses TRBV27 with TRBJ1-5; D remains unclear. The sequence was obtained from a female donor with Graves disease. The specimen comprised peripheral blood mononuclear cells (PBMCs), sampled when the disease was refractory, from a patient treated with antithyroid drugs. CDR3: CASSHQFSNQPQHF. In nucleotides, the CDR3 is TGTGCCAGCAGTCACCAGTTTAGCAATCAGCCCCAGCATTTT.